The next 10 T cell receptor beta chains were all read from a single sample in a study of T-cell reconstitution after alpha-beta-depleted transplantation in children. Unique molecular identifiers were incorporated during preparation of the TCRbeta library. TCRdb passed the PCR reads through MiXCR, listing each CDR3 protein once. This table has around 370,000 distinct CDR3 sequences, around 10% appearing once. The sample consisted of PBMCs from the stem cell graft donor, taken from the stem cell graft. The origin of the receptors is a human donor who donated a stem cell graft to a child with acute lymphoblastic leukemia.

The rearrangement links TRBV19 to TRBJ2-1, with D perhaps given as TRBD1 or TRBD2 (6 bases each). The CDR3 is made up of 11 amino acids. Germline V gene lookup returns CDR1 LNHDA and CDR2 SQIVND (reference sequence). V lost 4 bases to trimming and J lost 9 bases, with 7 bases between them. The CDR3 nucleotides are TGTGCCAGTAGTAGGGGGGCTGAGCAGTTCTTC. This encodes CASSRGAEQFF.

This clonotype appeared a few times. This sequence joins TRBV20-1 and TRBJ2-1, with 7 bases identical to TRBD1. Germline assignment: CDR1 DFQATT and CDR2 SNEGSKA (reference sequence). The CDR3 spans 15 residues. Losses at the gene ends were 6 bases for V and 3 bases for J; bases not matched to a gene: 11. CDR3 in DNA: TGCAGTGCCCCGAGCCCCGACAGGGACTACAATGAGCAGTTCTTC. It specifies CSAPSPDRDYNEQFF.

The gene calls are TRBV11-2 and TRBJ2-3, with D hard to call. CDR3 length: 12 amino acids. The V end lost 3 bases, the J end lost 6 bases, and 7 bases lay between the germline ends. The V gene's germline CDR1 is SGHAT and CDR2 FQNNGV. The CDR3 sequence: CASSFQWDTQYF. The CDR3 DNA sequence: TGTGCCAGCAGCTTTCAGTGGGATACGCAGTATTTT.

With regard to this clonotype: The junction shows a germline mismatch at one end, possibly a read error. The chain combines TRBV5-1 with TRBJ1-1; the match to TRBD1 covers 7 bases. Germline-derived CDR1 and CDR2 are SGHRS and YFSETQ. The CDR3 loop spans 15 amino acids. CDR3 in amino acids: CASSLNRARGFGAFF. CDR3 nucleotide sequence: TGCGCCAGCAGCTTGAACCGAGCCAGGGGGTTTGGAGCTTTCTTC.

This clonotype has more than one count but fewer than ten. V usage is TRBV11-1 and J usage is TRBJ2-1, with TRBD1 matching over 9 bases. The CDR3 spans 21 residues. V lost 2 bases to trimming and J lost 3 bases; unmatched junction nucleotides: 20. The germline V gene encodes CDR1 SGHAT and CDR2 FQDESV (reference sequence). The CDR3 DNA sequence: TGTGCCAGCAGCTTAACTGGGGACAGGGTTTTGTCGGGAGGTGTCTACAATGAGCAGTTCTTC. It yields the protein CASSLTGDRVLSGGVYNEQFF. Drawing the rest from reference TRBV11-1 and TRBJ2-1, the complete variable domain is EAEVAQSPRYKITEKSQAVAFWCDPISGHATLYWYRQILGQGPELLVQFQDESVVDDSQLPKDRFSAERLKGVDSTLKIQPAELGDSAMYLCASSLTGDRVLSGGVYNEQFFGPGTRLTVL.

A few counts support this clonotype. This chain connects TRBV5-5 to TRBJ1-5, with D possibly TRBD1 on 6 matching bases. The germline gives CDR1 SGHKS, CDR2 YYEKEE (reference sequence). With 1 base removed from V and 3 bases from J, the gap between germline ends came to 8 bases. The length of the CDR3 is 14 residues. The chain's CDR3 is CASSLSGDNQPQHF. The CDR3 DNA reads TGTGCCAGCAGCTTGTCAGGGGACAATCAGCCCCAGCATTTT.

This clonotype was found many times. DNA of the CDR3: TGTGCCAGCAGCCCCAGCGGGATCGTGGGTGAGCAGTTCTTC. As protein: CASSPSGIVGEQFF. V and J are TRBV7-3 and TRBJ2-1, with 7 bases aligning to TRBD2. Germline values: CDR1 SGHTA, CDR2 FQGTGA. The CDR3 has 14 amino acids. The V and J ends lost 5 bases and 9 bases, in that order; junction bases with no gene match: 10.

There are a few counts of this clonotype. The chain joins TRBV7-9 to TRBJ2-2; 8 nucleotides agree with TRBD2. After removal of 4 bases from V and 6 bases from J, the junction contained 7 bases not matched to a gene. This CDR3 is built from 15 residues. Per the germline V gene, CDR1 is SEHNR and CDR2 is FQNEAQ (reference sequence). In nucleotides, the CDR3 is TGTGCCAGCAGCTCGTCGACTAGCGTTGCCGGGGAGCTGTTTTTT. Translating gives CASSSSTSVAGELFF.

CDR3 loop: CASASSGRARADTQYF. The CDR3 DNA follows: TGTGCCAGCGCTTCTAGCGGGAGGGCCAGGGCAGATACGCAGTATTTT. The V call is TRBV6-2 or TRBV6-3, the J call TRBJ2-3; 12 bases map to TRBD2. Germline trimming cut 8 bases from V and 4 bases from J; bases unmatched to any gene: 10. CDR1 is MNHEY, CDR2 SVGEGT, per germline. The CDR3 consists of 16 residues.

The chain carries TRBV7-9 and TRBJ1-1; 8 bases match TRBD1. Germline V gene lookup returns CDR1 SEHNR and CDR2 FQNEAQ (reference sequence). With V trimmed by 5 bases and J by 5 bases, 10 bases remained unmatched. The length of the CDR3 is 15 residues. The CDR3 bases are TGTGCCAGCAGCATAGGGTACAGGGGGTATACTGAAGCTTTCTTT. Translating it yields CASSIGYRGYTEAFF.